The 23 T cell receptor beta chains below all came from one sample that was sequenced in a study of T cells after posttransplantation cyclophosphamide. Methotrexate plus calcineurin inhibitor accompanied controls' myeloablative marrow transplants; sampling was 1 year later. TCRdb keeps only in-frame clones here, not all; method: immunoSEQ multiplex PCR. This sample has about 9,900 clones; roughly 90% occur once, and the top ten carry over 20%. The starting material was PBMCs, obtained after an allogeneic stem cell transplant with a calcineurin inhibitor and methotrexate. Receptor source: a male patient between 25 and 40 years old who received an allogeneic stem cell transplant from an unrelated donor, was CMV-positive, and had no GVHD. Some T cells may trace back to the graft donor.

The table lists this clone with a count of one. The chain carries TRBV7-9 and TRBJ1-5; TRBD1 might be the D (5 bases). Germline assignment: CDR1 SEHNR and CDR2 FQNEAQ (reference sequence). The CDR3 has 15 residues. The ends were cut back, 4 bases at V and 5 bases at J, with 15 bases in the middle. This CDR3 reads CASSYSGPGDQPQHF. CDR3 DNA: TGTGCCAGCAGCTACTCGGGGCCGGGGGATCAGCCCCAGCATTTT.

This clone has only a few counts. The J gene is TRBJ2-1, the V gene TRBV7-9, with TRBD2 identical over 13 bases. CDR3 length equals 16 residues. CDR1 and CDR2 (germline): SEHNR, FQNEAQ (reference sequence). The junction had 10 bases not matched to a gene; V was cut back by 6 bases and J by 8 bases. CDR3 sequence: CASSEFGLAGVDEQFF. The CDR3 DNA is TGTGCCAGCAGTGAATTCGGACTAGCGGGAGTGGATGAGCAGTTCTTC.

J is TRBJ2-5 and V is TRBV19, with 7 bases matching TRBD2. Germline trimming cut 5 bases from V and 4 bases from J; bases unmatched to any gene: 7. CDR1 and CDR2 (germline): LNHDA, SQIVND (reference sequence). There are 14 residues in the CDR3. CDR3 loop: CASSPWTRGETQYF. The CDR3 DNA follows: TGTGCCAGTAGTCCCTGGACTAGGGGAGAGACCCAGTACTTC.

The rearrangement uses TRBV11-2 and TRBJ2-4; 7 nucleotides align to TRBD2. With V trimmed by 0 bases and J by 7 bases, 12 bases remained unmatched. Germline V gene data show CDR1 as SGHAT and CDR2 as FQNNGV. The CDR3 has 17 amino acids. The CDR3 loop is CASSLDGLAEKRNIQYF. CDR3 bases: TGTGCCAGCAGCTTAGATGGGCTAGCGGAAAAGAGGAACATTCAGTACTTC. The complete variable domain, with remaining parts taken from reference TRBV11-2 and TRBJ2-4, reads EAGVAQSPRYKIIEKRQSVAFWCNPISGHATLYWYQQILGQGPKLLIQFQNNGVVDDSQLPKDRFSAERLKGVDSTLKIQPAKLEDSAVYLCASSLDGLAEKRNIQYFGAGTRLSVL.

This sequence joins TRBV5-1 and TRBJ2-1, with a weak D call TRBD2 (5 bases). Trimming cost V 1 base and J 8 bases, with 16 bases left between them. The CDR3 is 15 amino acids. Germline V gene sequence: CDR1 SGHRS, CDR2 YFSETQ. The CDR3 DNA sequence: TGCGCCAGCAGCTTGTCGGCGGGCGCGTGGTATGAGCAGTTCTTC. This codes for CASSLSAGAWYEQFF. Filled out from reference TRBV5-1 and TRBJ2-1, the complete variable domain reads KAGVTQTPRYLIKTRGQQVTLSCSPISGHRSVSWYQQTPGQGLQFLFEYFSETQRNKGNFPGRFSGRQFSNSRSEMNVSTLELGDSALYLCASSLSAGAWYEQFFGPGTRLTVL.

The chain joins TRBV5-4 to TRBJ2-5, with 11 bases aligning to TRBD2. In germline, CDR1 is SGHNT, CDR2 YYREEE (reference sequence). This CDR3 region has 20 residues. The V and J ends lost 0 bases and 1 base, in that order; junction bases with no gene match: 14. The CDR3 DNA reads TGTGCCAGCAGCTTGGATAGGTATAGCGGGAGGGCCAAGTCCCAAGAGACCCAGTACTTC. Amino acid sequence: CASSLDRYSGRAKSQETQYF.

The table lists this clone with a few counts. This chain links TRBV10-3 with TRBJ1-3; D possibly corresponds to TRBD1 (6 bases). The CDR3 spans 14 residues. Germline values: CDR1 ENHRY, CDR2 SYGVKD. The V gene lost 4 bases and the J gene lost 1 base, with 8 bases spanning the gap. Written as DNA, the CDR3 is TGTGCCATCAGTGGGGGGCCTTCTGGAAACACCATATATTTT. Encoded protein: CAISGGPSGNTIYF.

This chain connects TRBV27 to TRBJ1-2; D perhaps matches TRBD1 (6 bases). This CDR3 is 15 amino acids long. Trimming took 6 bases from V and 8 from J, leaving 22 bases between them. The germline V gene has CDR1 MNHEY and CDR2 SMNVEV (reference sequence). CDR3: CASRASGQTVKGYTF. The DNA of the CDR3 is TGTGCCAGCAGGGCATCAGGACAGACCGTTAAAGGCTACACCTTC.

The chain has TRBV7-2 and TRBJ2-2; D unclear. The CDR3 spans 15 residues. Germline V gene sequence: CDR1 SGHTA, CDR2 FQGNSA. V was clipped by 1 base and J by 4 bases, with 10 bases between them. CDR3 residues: CASSLGYTPTGELFF. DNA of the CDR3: TGTGCCAGCAGCTTAGGATACACCCCCACCGGGGAGCTGTTTTTT. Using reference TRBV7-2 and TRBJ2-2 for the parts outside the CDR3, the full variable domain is GAGVSQSPSNKVTEKGKDVELRCDPISGHTALYWYRQSLGQGLEFLIYFQGNSAPDKSGLPSDRFSAERTGGSVSTLTIQRTQQEDSAVYLCASSLGYTPTGELFFGEGSRLTVL.

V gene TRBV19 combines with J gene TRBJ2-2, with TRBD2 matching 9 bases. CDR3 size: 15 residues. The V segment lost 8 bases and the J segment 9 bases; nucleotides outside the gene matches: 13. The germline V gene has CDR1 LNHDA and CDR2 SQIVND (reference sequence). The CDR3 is CASFRGGEPHRELFF. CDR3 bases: TGTGCCAGTTTCCGCGGGGGGGAGCCTCACCGGGAGCTGTTTTTT.

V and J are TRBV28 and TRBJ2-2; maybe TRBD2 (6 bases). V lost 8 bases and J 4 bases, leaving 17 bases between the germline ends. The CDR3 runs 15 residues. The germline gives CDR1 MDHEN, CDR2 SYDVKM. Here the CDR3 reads CASAGGGLGTGELFF. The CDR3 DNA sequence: TGTGCCAGCGCCGGGGGAGGATTAGGCACCGGGGAGCTGTTTTTT.

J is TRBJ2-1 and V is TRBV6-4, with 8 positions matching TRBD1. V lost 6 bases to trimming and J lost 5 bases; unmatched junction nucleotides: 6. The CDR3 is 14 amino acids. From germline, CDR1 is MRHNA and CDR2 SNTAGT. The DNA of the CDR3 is TGTGCCAGCAGCCCGGACAGGGCTAACAATGAGCAGTTCTTC. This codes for CASSPDRANNEQFF.

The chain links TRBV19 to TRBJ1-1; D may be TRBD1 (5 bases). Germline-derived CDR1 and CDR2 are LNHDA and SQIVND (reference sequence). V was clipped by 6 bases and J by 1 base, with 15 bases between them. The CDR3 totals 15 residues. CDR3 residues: CASSPRGGTNTEAFF. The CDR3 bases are TGTGCCAGTAGCCCTCGGGGGGGAACGAACACTGAAGCTTTCTTT.

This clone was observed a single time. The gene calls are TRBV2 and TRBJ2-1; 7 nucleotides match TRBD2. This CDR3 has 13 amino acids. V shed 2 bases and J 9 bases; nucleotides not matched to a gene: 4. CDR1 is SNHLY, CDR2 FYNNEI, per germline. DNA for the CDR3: TGTGCCAGCAGTGAAAGACTAGCTGGTGAGCAGTTCTTC. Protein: CASSERLAGEQFF.

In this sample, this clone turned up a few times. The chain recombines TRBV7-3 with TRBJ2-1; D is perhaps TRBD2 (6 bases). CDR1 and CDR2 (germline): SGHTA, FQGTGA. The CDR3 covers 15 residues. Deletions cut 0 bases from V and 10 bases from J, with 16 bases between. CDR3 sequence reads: CASSLTSGPFREQFF. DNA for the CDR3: TGTGCCAGCAGCTTAACGAGCGGGCCCTTCAGGGAGCAGTTCTTC.

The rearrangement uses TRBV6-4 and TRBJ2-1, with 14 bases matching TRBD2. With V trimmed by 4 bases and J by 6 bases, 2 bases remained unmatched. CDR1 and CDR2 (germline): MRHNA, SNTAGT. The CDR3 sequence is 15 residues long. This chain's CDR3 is CASSGGLAGANEQFF. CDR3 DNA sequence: TGTGCCAGCAGTGGGGGACTAGCGGGGGCCAATGAGCAGTTCTTC.

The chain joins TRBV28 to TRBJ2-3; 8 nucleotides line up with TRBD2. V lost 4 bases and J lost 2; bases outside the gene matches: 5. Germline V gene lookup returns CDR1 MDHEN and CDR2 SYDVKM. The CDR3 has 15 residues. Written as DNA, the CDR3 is TGTGCCAGCAGTTCATTAGCGGGATACACAGATACGCAGTATTTT. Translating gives CASSSLAGYTDTQYF.

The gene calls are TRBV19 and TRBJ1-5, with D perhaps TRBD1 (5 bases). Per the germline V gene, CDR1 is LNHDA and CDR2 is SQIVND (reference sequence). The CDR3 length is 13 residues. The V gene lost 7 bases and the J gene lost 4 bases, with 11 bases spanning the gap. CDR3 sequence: CASMQGQNQPQHF. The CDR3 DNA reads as TGTGCCAGTATGCAGGGCCAAAATCAGCCCCAGCATTTT.

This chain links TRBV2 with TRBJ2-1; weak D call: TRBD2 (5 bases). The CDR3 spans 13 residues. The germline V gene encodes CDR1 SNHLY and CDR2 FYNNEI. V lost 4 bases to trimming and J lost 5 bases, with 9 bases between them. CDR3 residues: CASSGERNNEQFF. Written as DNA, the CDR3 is TGTGCCAGCAGTGGCGAGCGGAACAATGAGCAGTTCTTC. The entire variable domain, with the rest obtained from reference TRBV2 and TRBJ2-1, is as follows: EPEVTQTPSHQVTQMGQEVILRCVPISNHLYFYWYRQILGQKVEFLVSFYNNEISEKSEIFDDQFSVERPDGSNFTLKIRSTKLEDSAMYFCASSGERNNEQFFGPGTRLTVL.

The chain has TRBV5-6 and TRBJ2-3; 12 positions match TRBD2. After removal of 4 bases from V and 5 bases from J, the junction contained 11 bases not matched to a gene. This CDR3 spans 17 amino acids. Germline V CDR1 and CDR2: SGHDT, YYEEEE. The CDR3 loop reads CASSIGLAGPRGDTQYF. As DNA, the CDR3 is TGTGCCAGCAGCATAGGACTAGCGGGACCTCGGGGAGATACGCAGTATTTT.

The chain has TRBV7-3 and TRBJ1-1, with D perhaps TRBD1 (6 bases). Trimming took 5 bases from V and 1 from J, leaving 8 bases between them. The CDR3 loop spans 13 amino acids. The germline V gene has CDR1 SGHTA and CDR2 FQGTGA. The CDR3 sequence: CASSTTGNTEAFF. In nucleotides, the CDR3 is TGTGCCAGCAGCACGACAGGGAACACTGAAGCTTTCTTT.

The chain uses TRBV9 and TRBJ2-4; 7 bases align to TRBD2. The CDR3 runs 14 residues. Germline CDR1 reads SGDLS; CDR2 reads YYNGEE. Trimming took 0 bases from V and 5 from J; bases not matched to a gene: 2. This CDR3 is CASSVALAENIQYF. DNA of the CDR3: TGTGCCAGCAGCGTAGCCCTAGCGGAAAACATTCAGTACTTC.

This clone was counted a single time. CDR3 sequence: CASTQGQGILSGANVLTF. The CDR3 DNA reads TGTGCCAGCACCCAAGGACAGGGCATACTCTCTGGGGCCAACGTCCTGACTTTC. The chain links TRBV9 to TRBJ2-6, with 8 positions matching TRBD1. J lost 0 bases, V lost 6 bases, and 11 bases had no gene match. Germline lookup yields CDR1 SGDLS and CDR2 YYNGEE. The CDR3 sequence is 18 residues long.